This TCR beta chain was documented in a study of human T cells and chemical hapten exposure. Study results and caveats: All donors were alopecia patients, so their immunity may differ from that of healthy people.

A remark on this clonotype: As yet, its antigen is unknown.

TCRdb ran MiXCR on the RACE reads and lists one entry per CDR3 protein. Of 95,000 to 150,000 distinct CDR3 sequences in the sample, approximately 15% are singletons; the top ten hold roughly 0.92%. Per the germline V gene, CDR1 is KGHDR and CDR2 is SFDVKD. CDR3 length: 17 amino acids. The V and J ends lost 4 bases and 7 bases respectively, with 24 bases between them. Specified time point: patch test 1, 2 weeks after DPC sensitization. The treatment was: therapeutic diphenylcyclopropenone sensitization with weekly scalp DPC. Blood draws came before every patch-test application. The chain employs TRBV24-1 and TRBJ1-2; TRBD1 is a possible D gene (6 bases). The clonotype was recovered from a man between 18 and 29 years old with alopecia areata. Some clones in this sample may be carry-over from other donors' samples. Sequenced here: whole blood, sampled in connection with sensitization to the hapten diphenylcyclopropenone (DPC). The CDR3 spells CATSDSARTVPSSGYTF. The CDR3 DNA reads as TGTGCCACCAGTGACTCCGCACGGACAGTCCCTTCAAGTGGCTACACCTTC.